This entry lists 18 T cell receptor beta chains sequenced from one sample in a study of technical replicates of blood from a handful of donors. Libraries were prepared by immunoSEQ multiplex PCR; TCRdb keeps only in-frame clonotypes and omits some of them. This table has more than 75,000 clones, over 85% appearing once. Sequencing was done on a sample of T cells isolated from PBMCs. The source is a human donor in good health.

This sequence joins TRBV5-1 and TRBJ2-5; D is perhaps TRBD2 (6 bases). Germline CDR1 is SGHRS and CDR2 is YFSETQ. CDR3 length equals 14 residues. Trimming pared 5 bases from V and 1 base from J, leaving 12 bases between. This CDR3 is CASRLLAVQETQYF. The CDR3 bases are TGCGCCAGCAGGCTCTTAGCGGTCCAAGAGACCCAGTACTTC.

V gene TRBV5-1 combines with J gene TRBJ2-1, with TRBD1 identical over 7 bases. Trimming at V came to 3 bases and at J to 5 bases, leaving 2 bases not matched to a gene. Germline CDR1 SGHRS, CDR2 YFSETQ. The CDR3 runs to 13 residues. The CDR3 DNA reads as TGCGCCAGCAGCTCGGACAGGCACAATGAGCAGTTCTTC. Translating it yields CASSSDRHNEQFF. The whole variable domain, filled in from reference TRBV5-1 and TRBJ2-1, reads KAGVTQTPRYLIKTRGQQVTLSCSPISGHRSVSWYQQTPGQGLQFLFEYFSETQRNKGNFPGRFSGRQFSNSRSEMNVSTLELGDSALYLCASSSDRHNEQFFGPGTRLTVL.

The CDR3 DNA reads TGTGCCTGGATCGCCCAGCGGGAGTCGGCGACCCAGTACTTC. It codes for CAWIAQRESATQYF. This chain links TRBV30 with TRBJ2-5, with 8 nucleotides matching TRBD2. The CDR3 consists of 14 residues. Losses at the gene ends were 4 bases for V and 7 bases for J; bases not matched to a gene: 11. Germline-derived CDR1 and CDR2 are GTSNPN and SVGIG (reference sequence).

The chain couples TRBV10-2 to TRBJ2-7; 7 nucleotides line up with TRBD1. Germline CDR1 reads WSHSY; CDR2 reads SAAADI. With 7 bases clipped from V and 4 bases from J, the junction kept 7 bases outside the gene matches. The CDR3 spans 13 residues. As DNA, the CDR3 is TGCGCCAGCATCGACAGGGAGCGGTACGAGCAGTACTTC. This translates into CASIDRERYEQYF.

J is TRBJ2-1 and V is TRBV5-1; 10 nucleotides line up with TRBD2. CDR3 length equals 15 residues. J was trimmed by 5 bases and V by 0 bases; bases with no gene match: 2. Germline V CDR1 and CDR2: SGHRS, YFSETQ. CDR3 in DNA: TGCGCCAGCAGCTTGGGACTAGCGGGCAACAATGAGCAGTTCTTC. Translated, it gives CASSLGLAGNNEQFF.

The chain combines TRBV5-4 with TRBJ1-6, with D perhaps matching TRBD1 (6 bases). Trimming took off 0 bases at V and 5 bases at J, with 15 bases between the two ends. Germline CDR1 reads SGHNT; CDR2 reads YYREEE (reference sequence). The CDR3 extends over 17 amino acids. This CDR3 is CASSLVPQGRNNSPLHF. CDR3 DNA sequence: TGTGCCAGCAGCTTGGTACCGCAGGGGCGAAATAATTCACCCCTCCACTTT. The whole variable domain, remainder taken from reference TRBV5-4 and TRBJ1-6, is ETGVTQSPTHLIKTRGQQVTLRCSSQSGHNTVSWYQQALGQGPQFIFQYYREEENGRGNFPPRFSGLQFPNYSSELNVNALELDDSALYLCASSLVPQGRNNSPLHFGNGTRLTVT.

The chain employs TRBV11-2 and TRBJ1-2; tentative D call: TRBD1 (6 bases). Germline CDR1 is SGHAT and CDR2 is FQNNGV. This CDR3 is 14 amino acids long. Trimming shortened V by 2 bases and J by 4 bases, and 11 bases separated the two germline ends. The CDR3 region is CASSLTGPGYGYTF. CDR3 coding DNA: TGTGCCAGCAGCTTAACAGGGCCAGGCTATGGCTACACCTTC.

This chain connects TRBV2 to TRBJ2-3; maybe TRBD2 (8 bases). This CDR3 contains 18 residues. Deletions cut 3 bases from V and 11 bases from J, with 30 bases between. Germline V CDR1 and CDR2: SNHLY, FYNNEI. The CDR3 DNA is TGTGCCAGCAGTGACCCACGGGGGGGTATTAATATCGACAGGGAGCAGTATTTT. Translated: CASSDPRGGINIDREQYF.

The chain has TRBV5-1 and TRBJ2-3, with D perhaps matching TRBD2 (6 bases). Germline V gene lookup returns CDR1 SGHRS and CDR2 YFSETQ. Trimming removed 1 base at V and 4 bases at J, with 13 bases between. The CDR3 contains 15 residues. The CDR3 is CASSLFGGVADTQYF. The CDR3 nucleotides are TGCGCCAGCAGCTTGTTCGGAGGGGTAGCAGATACGCAGTATTTT. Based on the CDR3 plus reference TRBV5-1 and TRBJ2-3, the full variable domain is KAGVTQTPRYLIKTRGQQVTLSCSPISGHRSVSWYQQTPGQGLQFLFEYFSETQRNKGNFPGRFSGRQFSNSRSEMNVSTLELGDSALYLCASSLFGGVADTQYFGPGTRLTVL.

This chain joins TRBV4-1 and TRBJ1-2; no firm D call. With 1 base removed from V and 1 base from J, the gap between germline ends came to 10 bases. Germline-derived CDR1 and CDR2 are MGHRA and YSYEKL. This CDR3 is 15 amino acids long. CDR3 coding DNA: TGCGCCAGCAGCCAAGGTTATGAGGGTAACTATGGCTACACCTTC. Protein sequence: CASSQGYEGNYGYTF.

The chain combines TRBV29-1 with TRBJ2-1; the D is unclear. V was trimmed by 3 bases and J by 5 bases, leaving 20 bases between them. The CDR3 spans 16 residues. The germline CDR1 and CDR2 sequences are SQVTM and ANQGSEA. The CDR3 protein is CSVDPAVYPENNEQFF. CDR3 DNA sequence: TGCAGCGTTGATCCGGCGGTTTACCCAGAGAACAATGAGCAGTTCTTC.

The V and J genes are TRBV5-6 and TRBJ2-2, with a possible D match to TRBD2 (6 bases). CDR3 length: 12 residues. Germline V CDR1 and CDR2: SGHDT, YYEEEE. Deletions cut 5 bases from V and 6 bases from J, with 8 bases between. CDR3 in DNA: TGTGCCAGCAGGGCGGGACCCGGGGAGCTGTTTTTT. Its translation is CASRAGPGELFF. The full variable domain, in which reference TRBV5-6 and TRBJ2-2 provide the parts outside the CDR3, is DAGVTQSPTHLIKTRGQQVTLRCSPKSGHDTVSWYQQALGQGPQFIFQYYEEEERQRGNFPDRFSGHQFPNYSSELNVNALLLGDSALYLCASRAGPGELFFGEGSRLTVL.

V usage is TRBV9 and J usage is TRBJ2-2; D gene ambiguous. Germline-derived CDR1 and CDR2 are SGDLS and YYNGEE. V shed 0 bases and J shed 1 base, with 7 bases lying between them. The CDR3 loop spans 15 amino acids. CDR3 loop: CASSVEPGNTGELFF. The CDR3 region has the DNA TGTGCCAGCAGCGTAGAACCAGGGAACACCGGGGAGCTGTTTTTT. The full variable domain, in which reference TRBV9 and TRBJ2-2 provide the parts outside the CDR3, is DSGVTQTPKHLITATGQRVTLRCSPRSGDLSVYWYQQSLDQGLQFLIQYYNGEERAKGNILERFSAQQFPDLHSELNLSSLELGDSALYFCASSVEPGNTGELFFGEGSRLTVL.

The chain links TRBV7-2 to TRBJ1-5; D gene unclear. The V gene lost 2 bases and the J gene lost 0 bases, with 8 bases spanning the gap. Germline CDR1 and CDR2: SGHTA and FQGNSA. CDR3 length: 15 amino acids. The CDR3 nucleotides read TGTGCCAGCAGCTTAACCGACTATAGCAATCAGCCCCAGCATTTT. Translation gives CASSLTDYSNQPQHF.

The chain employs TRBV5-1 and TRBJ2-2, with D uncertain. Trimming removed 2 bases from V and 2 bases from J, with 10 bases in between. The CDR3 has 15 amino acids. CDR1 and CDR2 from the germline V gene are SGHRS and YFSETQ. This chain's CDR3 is CASSLGASNTGELFF. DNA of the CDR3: TGCGCCAGCAGCTTAGGAGCTTCAAACACCGGGGAGCTGTTTTTT. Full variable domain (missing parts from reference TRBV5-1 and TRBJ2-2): KAGVTQTPRYLIKTRGQQVTLSCSPISGHRSVSWYQQTPGQGLQFLFEYFSETQRNKGNFPGRFSGRQFSNSRSEMNVSTLELGDSALYLCASSLGASNTGELFFGEGSRLTVL.

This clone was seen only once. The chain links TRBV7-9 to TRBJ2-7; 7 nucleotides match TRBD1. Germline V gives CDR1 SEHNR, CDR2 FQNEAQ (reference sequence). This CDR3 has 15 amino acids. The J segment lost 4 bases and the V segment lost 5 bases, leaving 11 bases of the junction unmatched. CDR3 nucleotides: TGTGCCAGCAGCGTACGACAGGGTAGCAGTTACGAGCAGTACTTC. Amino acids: CASSVRQGSSYEQYF.

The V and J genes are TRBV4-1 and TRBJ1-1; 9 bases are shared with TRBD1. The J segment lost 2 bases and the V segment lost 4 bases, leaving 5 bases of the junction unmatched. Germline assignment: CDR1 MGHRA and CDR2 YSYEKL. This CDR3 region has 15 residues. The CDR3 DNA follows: TGCGCCAGCAGCCGGCAGGGACAGGGAAACACTGAAGCTTTCTTT. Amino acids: CASSRQGQGNTEAFF.

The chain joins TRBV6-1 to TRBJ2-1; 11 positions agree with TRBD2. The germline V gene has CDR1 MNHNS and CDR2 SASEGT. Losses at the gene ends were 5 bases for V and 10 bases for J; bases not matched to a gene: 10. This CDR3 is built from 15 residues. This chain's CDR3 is CASSQGLAGNREQFF. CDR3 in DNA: TGTGCCAGCAGTCAAGGACTAGCGGGTAATCGGGAGCAGTTCTTC.